This is a list of T cell receptor beta chains from one sample in a study of identical twins. One entry per CDR3 protein, called by TCRdb with MiXCR from the 5' RACE reads. The sample carries roughly 570,000 distinct CDR3 sequences, 9% to 10% recorded once. These records were also assigned to another study, of yellow fever vaccine responses in identical twins.

Specimen: PBMCs. Receptors were obtained from a woman under 30 in good health. Each CDR3 is given with its conserved first and last residue. The D gene is left open where the match is weak. Size is stated for part of the rows, as once, few or many counts, or as a class when the clone is expanded.

TGTGCCACCAGTGATTTGCTGGGCTACGAGCAGTACTTC	CATSDLLGYEQYF	TRBV24-1	TRBJ2-7	many	13	NA
TGTGCCAGCAGTCGGGACGGCAACTACAATGAGCAGTTCTTC	CASSRDGNYNEQFF	TRBV11-1	TRBJ2-1	few	14	NA
TGTGCCACCTGGGACCGGGACAAAAGGATGAATGAGCAGTTCTTC	CATWDRDKRMNEQFF	TRBV15	TRBJ2-1	NA	15	NA
TGCGCCAGCAGCCCCGAACCGGGACAGTCTAGGGAGACCCAGTACTTC	CASSPEPGQSRETQYF	TRBV4-1	TRBJ2-5	few	16	TRBD1
TGTGCCAGCACCCTATATGGCACAGATACGCAGTATTTT	CASTLYGTDTQYF	TRBV6-1	TRBJ2-3	many	13	NA
TGTGCCAGCAGGCCACAGGGGACCCAGCAGTTCTTC	CASRPQGTQQFF	TRBV6-2/TRBV6-3	TRBJ2-1	NA	12	TRBD1
TGTGCCAGCAGCCAAGGCGTTAGCGGGAGGACGAACACCGGGGAGCTGTTTTTT	CASSQGVSGRTNTGELFF	TRBV3-1	TRBJ2-2	NA	18	TRBD2
TGTGCCAGCACACCCCGCCCCAGGAACGGGGACTGGGATACGCAGTATTTT	CASTPRPRNGDWDTQYF	TRBV28	TRBJ2-3	NA	17	NA
TGTGCCAGCAGCCTCCGGACTAGCGGGGGGGATACGCAGTATTTT	CASSLRTSGGDTQYF	TRBV3-1	TRBJ2-3	few	15	TRBD2
TGTGCCAGCAGTTTGGGCGACAGGGAGGAGTACTTC	CASSLGDREEYF	TRBV12-3/TRBV12-4	TRBJ2-4	many	12	NA
TGTGCCAGCAGCTCCTCACTAGCGGGGGGGCAAGAGACCCAGTACTTC	CASSSSLAGGQETQYF	TRBV7-2	TRBJ2-5	NA	16	TRBD2
TGCGCCAGCAGCGGGACGGACAGGGTCTATGGCTACACCTTC	CASSGTDRVYGYTF	TRBV5-1	TRBJ1-2	NA	14	TRBD1
TGCAGTGCTAGGCCCAGGGTTGGCTCCTACAATGAGCAGTTCTTC	CSARPRVGSYNEQFF	TRBV20-1	TRBJ2-1	once	15	NA
TGTGCCAGCAGCATTCCACCCCAGGGGTCTGGGACCGGGGAGCTGTTTTTT	CASSIPPQGSGTGELFF	TRBV7-8	TRBJ2-2	few	17	NA
TGTGCCAGCAGCCAATTGGCGGAAAACGCTGAAGCTTTCTTT	CASSQLAENAEAFF	TRBV14	TRBJ1-1	few	14	NA
TGCAGCGTTGTTGGAGCGGGTCACGCGAACACCGGGGAGCTGTTTTTT	CSVVGAGHANTGELFF	TRBV29-1	TRBJ2-2	NA	16	NA
TGCAGTGCTAGAGTAGGCGGTGGAGATACGCAGTATTTT	CSARVGGGDTQYF	TRBV20-1	TRBJ2-3	many	13	NA
TGTGCCAGCAGCCCGGGCCTTGGGAGGCTTTATGGCTACACCTTC	CASSPGLGRLYGYTF	TRBV11-2	TRBJ1-2	many	15	NA
TGTGCCAGCAGCCCAACGTGGGGCAGCACCGGGGAGCTGTTTTTT	CASSPTWGSTGELFF	TRBV6-1	TRBJ2-2	few	15	NA
TGTGCCAGCAGTTTAACAGGGAAAAACATTCAGTACTTC	CASSLTGKNIQYF	TRBV28	TRBJ2-4	NA	13	NA
TGTGCCAGCAGCTTAGTTGGGCTTGGACAAGAGACCCAGTACTTC	CASSLVGLGQETQYF	TRBV11-2	TRBJ2-5	NA	15	NA
TGTGCCAGCAGTGACGGACAGAGAAAAGGGAACACTGAAGCTTTCTTT	CASSDGQRKGNTEAFF	TRBV27	TRBJ1-1	many	16	NA
TGTGCCAGCAGCCAAGCCGAAAGGGGACTAGCGGGAGGGCCTTGTTACTTC	CASSQAERGLAGGPCYF	TRBV7-9	TRBJ2-7	many	17	TRBD2
TGTGCCAGCAGGGGCAGGGAAGAGACCCAGTACTTC	CASRGREETQYF	TRBV7-9	TRBJ2-5	NA	12	NA
TGTGCCAGCAGCCCGGACAGGAGTAACACTGAAGCTTTCTTT	CASSPDRSNTEAFF	TRBV27	TRBJ1-1	few	14	TRBD1
TGTGCCAGCAAAGGGACTCCACATCTGTATTTT	CASKGTPHLYF	TRBV2	TRBJ2-3	NA	11	NA
TGTGCCAGCGGAATAGCGGGAGGGCCCGTTCCGTTCTTC	CASGIAGGPVPFF	TRBV12-3/TRBV12-4	TRBJ2-1	many	13	TRBD2
TGTGCCAGCAGCGTAAGACTAGCGGACTCCTACAATGAGCAGTTCTTC	CASSVRLADSYNEQFF	TRBV9	TRBJ2-1	NA	16	TRBD2
TGTGCCAGCAGCCAGGGACAGGGTGGCAATCAGCCCCAGCATTTT	CASSQGQGGNQPQHF	TRBV12-3/TRBV12-4	TRBJ1-5	many	15	TRBD1
TGTGCCAGTAGTATAATGAAGGGTGAAAAACTGTTTTTT	CASSIMKGEKLFF	TRBV19	TRBJ1-4	NA	13	NA
TGTGCCATCAGTGAGTCCGGGACAGGTTATAATTCACCCCTCCACTTT	CAISESGTGYNSPLHF	TRBV10-3	TRBJ1-6	many	16	TRBD1
TGTGCCACCAGCAGATCTGGGACTAGCGGGACCCGTCAAGAGACCCAGTACTTC	CATSRSGTSGTRQETQYF	TRBV15	TRBJ2-5	NA	18	TRBD2
TGTGCCAGCAGCCTGCAGGGATTTAGAGAGACCCAGTACTTC	CASSLQGFRETQYF	TRBV28	TRBJ2-5	few	14	NA
TGTGCCAGCAGCTCCCTGGGCGGGGAATATCCATCCTCCTACGAGCAGTACTTC	CASSSLGGEYPSSYEQYF	TRBV27	TRBJ2-7	NA	18	NA
TGCGCCAGCAGCTTGGCCGGTGGAGGCTACACCTTC	CASSLAGGGYTF	TRBV5-1	TRBJ1-2	NA	12	NA
TGCGCCAGCAGCCAAGAGGGGCGGGAGCCCCTCTACGAGCAGTACTTC	CASSQEGREPLYEQYF	TRBV4-3	TRBJ2-7	few	16	TRBD2
TGTGCCACCAGCAGAGTTTCGGGTCCAAATCAGCCCCAGCATTTT	CATSRVSGPNQPQHF	TRBV15	TRBJ1-5	many	15	NA
TGTGCCAGCAGCTCTAGACCGGAGTACGAGCAGTACTTC	CASSSRPEYEQYF	TRBV11-2	TRBJ2-7	few	13	NA
TGTGCCAGCAGCGTATACGCGGCGGGTAATGAAAAACTGTTTTTT	CASSVYAAGNEKLFF	TRBV9	TRBJ1-4	few	15	NA
TGTGCCAGCAGCTTGGACCGATACGATACGCAGTATTTT	CASSLDRYDTQYF	TRBV5-4	TRBJ2-3	NA	13	NA
TGTGCCAGCAGCCAAGCCCTCCTGACGGGAACCGGCACAGATACGCAGTATTTT	CASSQALLTGTGTDTQYF	TRBV4-2	TRBJ2-3	many	18	NA
TGTGCCAGCACTCTTAGCGGGGGGGTCACAGATACGCAGTATTTT	CASTLSGGVTDTQYF	TRBV28	TRBJ2-3	NA	15	TRBD2
TGTGCCAGCAGTCTTATGACGGCTGAAGCTTTCTTT	CASSLMTAEAFF	TRBV7-2	TRBJ1-1	many	12	NA
TGCAGTCATAGCATAGCGGGAGTTCCTGAGCAGTACTTC	CSHSIAGVPEQYF	TRBV20-1	TRBJ2-7	many	13	TRBD2
TGCAGTGCTCCCTCAGCGGGGGCCTACAATGAGCAGTTCTTC	CSAPSAGAYNEQFF	TRBV20-1	TRBJ2-1	NA	14	TRBD2
TGCAGTGCTAGGGTCCCGGGACTAGTAGCCGAGCAGTTCTTC	CSARVPGLVAEQFF	TRBV20-1	TRBJ2-1	few	14	TRBD2
TGTGCCAGCAGACTAGCGGGGACCTCTGGGGCCAACGTCCTGACTTTC	CASRLAGTSGANVLTF	TRBV6-1	TRBJ2-6	NA	16	TRBD2
TGTGCCAGCAGCCCCCGGGGGGGGAGCGGAGATACGCAGTATTTT	CASSPRGGSGDTQYF	TRBV3-1	TRBJ2-3	few	15	TRBD2
TGTGCTAGCAGCTTAGGGGTGGGGGCCATGAGGAATGAGCAGTTCTTC	CASSLGVGAMRNEQFF	TRBV7-7	TRBJ2-1	few	16	NA
TGCAGTGCTAACCCGGGGGCCGGGGATACGCAGTATTTT	CSANPGAGDTQYF	TRBV20-1	TRBJ2-3	few	13	NA
TGCAGCGTCAGCTCTGGGGCCAACGTCCTGACTTTC	CSVSSGANVLTF	TRBV29-1	TRBJ2-6	few	12	NA
TGCAGCGCCCAAGGGTCACTAGCGGCAGATACGCAGTATTTT	CSAQGSLAADTQYF	TRBV29-1	TRBJ2-3	few	14	TRBD2
TGCAGTGCGTCTGGACGACATTCTAACTATGGCTACACCTTC	CSASGRHSNYGYTF	TRBV20-1	TRBJ1-2	many	14	NA
TGTGCTAGTGGTTTGGTACTCTCCACAAGGACAGGGGCCCGCCACAGGATGTTCTTC	CASGLVLSTRTGARHRMFF	TRBV12-5	TRBJ2-1	few	19	TRBD1
TGTGCCAGCGCTGGGGAAAACATTCAGTACTTC	CASAGENIQYF	TRBV7-9	TRBJ2-4	few	11	NA
TGTGCCAGCAGCCCCCCGGGAGCGAGCTCCTACAATGAGCAGTTCTTC	CASSPPGASSYNEQFF	TRBV7-9	TRBJ2-1	NA	16	NA
TGTGCCAGCAGTTTAGTTGGGACAGGACCCCAAGAGCAGTACTTC	CASSLVGTGPQEQYF	TRBV12-3/TRBV12-4	TRBJ2-7	NA	15	TRBD1
TGCGCCAGCAGGAGGGCCTCTGCAGCTTACGAGCAGTACTTC	CASRRASAAYEQYF	TRBV5-1	TRBJ2-7	NA	14	NA